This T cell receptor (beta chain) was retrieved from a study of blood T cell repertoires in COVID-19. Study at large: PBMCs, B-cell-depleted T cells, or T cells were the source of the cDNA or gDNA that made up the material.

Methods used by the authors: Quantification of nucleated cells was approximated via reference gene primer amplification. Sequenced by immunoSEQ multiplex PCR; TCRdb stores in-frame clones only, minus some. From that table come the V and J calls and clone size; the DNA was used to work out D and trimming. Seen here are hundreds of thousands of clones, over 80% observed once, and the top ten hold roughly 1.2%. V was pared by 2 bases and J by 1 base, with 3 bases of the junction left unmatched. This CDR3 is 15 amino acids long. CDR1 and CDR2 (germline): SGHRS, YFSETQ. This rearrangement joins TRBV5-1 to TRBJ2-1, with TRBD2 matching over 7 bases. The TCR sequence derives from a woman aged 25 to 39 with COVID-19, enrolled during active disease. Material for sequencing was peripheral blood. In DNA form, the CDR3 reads TGCGCCAGCAGCTTCGGCGGGGGATCCTACAATGAGCAGTTCTTC. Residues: CASSFGGGSYNEQFF. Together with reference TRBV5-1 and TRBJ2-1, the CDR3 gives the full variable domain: KAGVTQTPRYLIKTRGQQVTLSCSPISGHRSVSWYQQTPGQGLQFLFEYFSETQRNKGNFPGRFSGRQFSNSRSEMNVSTLELGDSALYLCASSFGGGSYNEQFFGPGTRLTVL.